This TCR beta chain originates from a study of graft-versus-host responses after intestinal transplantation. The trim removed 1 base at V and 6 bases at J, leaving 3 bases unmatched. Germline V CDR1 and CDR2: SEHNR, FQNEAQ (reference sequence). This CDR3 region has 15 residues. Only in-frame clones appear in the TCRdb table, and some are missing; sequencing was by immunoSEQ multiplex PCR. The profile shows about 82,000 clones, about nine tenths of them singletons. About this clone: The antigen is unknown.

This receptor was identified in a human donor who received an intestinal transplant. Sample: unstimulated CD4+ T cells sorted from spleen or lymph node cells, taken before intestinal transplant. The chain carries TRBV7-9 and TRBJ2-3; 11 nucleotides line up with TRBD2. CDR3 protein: CASSLGASGGDTQYF. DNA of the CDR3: TGTGCCAGCAGCTTAGGCGCTAGCGGGGGGGATACGCAGTATTTT. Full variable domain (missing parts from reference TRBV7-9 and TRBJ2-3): DTGVSQNPRHKITKRGQNVTFRCDPISEHNRLYWYRQTLGQGPEFLTYFQNEAQLEKSRLLSDRFSAERPKGSFSTLEIQRTEQGDSAMYLCASSLGASGGDTQYFGPGTRLTVL.